A selection of T cell receptor beta chains follows, all from one sample in a study of OX40 agonist ivuxolimab in advanced cancers. Using immunoSEQ multiplex PCR, the repertoire was profiled, and TCRdb retains in-frame clones only, with some absent. Of about 98,000 clones listed, approximately 86% were seen once; the top ten hold about 0.82%. This specimen consisted of CD4+ or CD8+ T cells sorted from blood, obtained in a trial of the OX40 agonist ivuxolimab. The source of these receptors is an adult with an advanced solid tumor such as melanoma, head and neck, liver or kidney cancer. Both conserved end residues are part of each CDR3. D genes are given only for firm matches. A row's size may be missing; if present it is once, few, many or a size class.

V	J	size	D	CDR3	DNA
TRBV7-9	TRBJ1-6	NA	TRBD1	CASSLALGQGNSPLHF	TGTGCCAGCAGCTTAGCGCTGGGACAGGGTAATTCACCCCTCCACTTT
TRBV27	TRBJ2-7	NA	TRBD2	CASTGGARDEQYF	TGTGCCAGCACCGGGGGGGCGAGAGACGAGCAGTACTTC
TRBV5-1	TRBJ2-1	once	TRBD2	CASSLASGNYNEQFF	TGCGCCAGCAGCTTGGCTAGCGGAAACTACAATGAGCAGTTCTTC
TRBV5-4	TRBJ2-6	NA	TRBD2	CASSPGGYSGTGANVLTF	TGTGCCAGCAGCCCGGGGGGGTATAGCGGGACTGGGGCCAACGTCCTGACTTTC
TRBV7-2	TRBJ1-5	NA	NA	CASSLQGLQPQHF	TGTGCCAGCAGCCTCCAGGGGCTTCAGCCCCAGCATTTT
TRBV23-1	TRBJ1-4	NA	TRBD1	CARPQGTGDEKLFF	TGCGCCCGTCCCCAGGGGACAGGGGATGAAAAACTGTTTTTT
TRBV7-9	TRBJ1-1	NA	NA	CASKGGALTEAFF	TGTGCCAGCAAAGGAGGGGCACTCACTGAAGCTTTCTTT
TRBV11-2	TRBJ2-3	NA	NA	CASSLRSGTNTDTQYF	TGTGCCAGCAGCCTCCGTAGCGGAACCAACACAGATACGCAGTATTTT
TRBV19	TRBJ1-5	NA	TRBD1	CASSPTPQGSNQPQHF	TGTGCCAGTAGTCCTACCCCACAGGGGAGCAATCAGCCCCAGCATTTT
TRBV29-1	TRBJ2-1	NA	TRBD2	CSVERSSGNEQFF	TGCAGCGTTGAAAGGTCTAGCGGCAATGAGCAGTTCTTC
TRBV7-9	TRBJ2-1	NA	TRBD2	CATSGGYNEQFF	TGTGCCACCAGCGGGGGATACAATGAGCAGTTCTTC
TRBV28	TRBJ2-3	NA	TRBD1	CASSSSANDRGLAADTQYF	TGTGCCAGCAGTTCCTCCGCCAACGACAGGGGGCTAGCAGCAGATACGCAGTATTTT
TRBV5-1	TRBJ2-2	NA	TRBD2	CASKDSGRWELFF	TGCGCCAGCAAGGATAGCGGGAGGTGGGAGCTGTTTTTT
TRBV28	TRBJ1-5	NA	TRBD1	CASRPGQAFWPQHF	TGTGCCAGCAGACCTGGACAGGCCTTTTGGCCCCAGCATTTT
TRBV7-3	TRBJ2-3	NA	TRBD1	CASSTTGTPTDTQYF	TGTGCCAGCAGCACGACAGGGACCCCCACAGATACGCAGTATTTT
TRBV7-2	TRBJ1-2	NA	NA	CASSSGDTNGYTF	TGTGCCAGCAGCTCGGGGGACACGAATGGCTACACCTTC
TRBV19	TRBJ1-5	NA	NA	CASNEVRNQPQHF	TGTGCCAGTAATGAGGTTCGCAATCAGCCCCAGCATTTT